This TCR beta chain was sequenced in a study of regulatory T cells in long-lasting Graves disease. Points from the study as a whole: It was possible that the small sample size reduced accuracy. Relative to newly diagnosed Graves' patients, persistent ones had lower TCR diversity.

Generation of the TCR library employed RNA extracted from PBMCs. TCRdb used MiXCR to reprocess the reads, holding one entry per CDR3 protein. The sample shows 700 to 900 distinct CDR3 sequences, about 85% of them seen only once. V was pared by 6 bases and J by 10 bases, with 22 bases between. The CDR3 has 15 amino acids. The sample holds one count of this clonotype. The antigen is undetermined. This TCR came from a woman aged 18-29 years with Graves disease. The chain couples TRBV12-3 or TRBV12-4 to TRBJ2-4; the D call may be TRBD1 or TRBD2 (5 bases each). The sample here was peripheral blood mononuclear cells (PBMCs), taken with antithyroid drug treatment, in newly diagnosed or persistent Graves disease (not recorded which). This chain's CDR3 is CASRSMVREGAIQYF. CDR3 nucleotides: TGTGCCAGCAGGTCTATGGTCCGGGAAGGGGCAATTCAGTACTTC.